This TCR beta chain was found in a study of human T cells and chemical hapten exposure. Using its own MiXCR run on the RACE reads, TCRdb lists one record per CDR3 protein. The sample has more than 80,000 distinct CDR3 sequences, about 12% seen once. V dropped 3 bases and J dropped 5 bases, with 13 bases sitting between them. There are 14 residues in the CDR3. Germline lookup yields CDR1 SEHNR and CDR2 FQNEAQ (reference sequence). This clonotype was picked up many times. The time point: pre-sensitization, week 0. As for treatment: therapeutic diphenylcyclopropenone sensitization with weekly scalp DPC. The V and J genes are TRBV7-9 and TRBJ2-5, with D possibly TRBD2 on 5 matching bases. This receptor was identified in a woman in her fifties or sixties with alopecia areata. Some clones in this sample may be carry-over from other donors' samples. The input for sequencing was whole blood, taken in connection with sensitization to the hapten diphenylcyclopropenone (DPC). CDR3 nucleotides: TGTGCCAGCAGCTTTTCGGGGAGCTCGGAGACCCAGTACTTC. Protein: CASSFSGSSETQYF.